This paragraph covers one T cell receptor beta chain sequence. Its antigen remains unknown. The CDR3 has 14 residues. V was trimmed by 3 bases and J by 5 bases, leaving 12 bases between them. The source of the sample is a study of T cells in Graves' hyperthyroidism and ophthalmopathy. Regarding the study as a whole: Blood also carried most thyroid clonotypes expanded above 0.001.

Researchers took RNA transcripts and amplified the TCR beta CDR3 regions from them. In the first-round RT-PCR of the TCR CDR3, the HTBI primer set was used. A single record per CDR3 protein comes from TCRdb applying MiXCR to the multiplex PCR reads. This table has under 350,000 distinct CDR3 sequences, approximately 18% appearing once. The sequenced sample consisted of blood. The chain couples TRBV12-3 or TRBV12-4 to TRBJ2-3; D tentatively reads TRBD1 or TRBD2 (6 bases each). This sequence originates from a woman in her 50s with Graves' hyperthyroidism. CDR3 bases: TGTGCCAGCAGTTTTATCGGGGGCGGAGATACGCAGTATTTT. It yields the protein CASSFIGGGDTQYF.